This TCR beta chain was captured in a study of blood T cell repertoires in COVID-19. Produced via immunoSEQ multiplex PCR; TCRdb's table is partial and in-frame only. The sample shows around 220,000 clones, about 88% of them seen only once. The ends were cut back, 6 bases at V and 7 bases at J, with 10 bases in the middle. CDR3 size: 11 residues. From germline, CDR1 is MNHEY and CDR2 SMNVEV (reference sequence). Sequenced material: peripheral blood. V gene TRBV27 combines with J gene TRBJ2-7; possible D gene TRBD1, 6 bases. This receptor was taken from a woman in her thirties or forties who had recovered from COVID-19. CDR3 in DNA: TGTGCCAGCAGCGCTAGGGGGGAGCAGTACTTC. It encodes CASSARGEQYF.